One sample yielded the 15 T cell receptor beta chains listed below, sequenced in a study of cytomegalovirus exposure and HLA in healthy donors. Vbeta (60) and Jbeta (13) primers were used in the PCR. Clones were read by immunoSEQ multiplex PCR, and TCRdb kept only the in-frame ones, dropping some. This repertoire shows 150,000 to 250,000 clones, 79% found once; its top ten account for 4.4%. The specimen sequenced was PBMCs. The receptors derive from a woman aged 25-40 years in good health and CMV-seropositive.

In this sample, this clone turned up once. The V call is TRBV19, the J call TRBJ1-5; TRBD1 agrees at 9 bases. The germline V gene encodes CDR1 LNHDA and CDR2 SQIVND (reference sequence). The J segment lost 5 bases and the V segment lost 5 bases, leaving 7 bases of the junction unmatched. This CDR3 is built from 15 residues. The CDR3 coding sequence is TGTGCCAGTAGTCCCGACTACAGGGGGCATCAGCCCCAGCATTTT. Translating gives CASSPDYRGHQPQHF.

The CDR3 region has the DNA TGTGCCAGCAGCGTTGGGGGACAGGGGGTCCGCGAGCAGTACTTC. Translating gives CASSVGGQGVREQYF. The J gene is TRBJ2-7, the V gene TRBV27, with TRBD1 identical over 11 bases. V was pared by 6 bases and J by 6 bases, with 10 bases of the junction left unmatched. This CDR3 contains 15 residues. Germline CDR1 is MNHEY and CDR2 is SMNVEV (reference sequence).

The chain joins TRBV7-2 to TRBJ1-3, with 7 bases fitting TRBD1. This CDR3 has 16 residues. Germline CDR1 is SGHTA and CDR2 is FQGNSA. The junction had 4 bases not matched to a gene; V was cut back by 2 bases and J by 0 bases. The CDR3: CASSLFGTVSGNTIYF. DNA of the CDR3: TGTGCCAGCAGCTTATTTGGGACAGTCTCTGGAAACACCATATATTTT.

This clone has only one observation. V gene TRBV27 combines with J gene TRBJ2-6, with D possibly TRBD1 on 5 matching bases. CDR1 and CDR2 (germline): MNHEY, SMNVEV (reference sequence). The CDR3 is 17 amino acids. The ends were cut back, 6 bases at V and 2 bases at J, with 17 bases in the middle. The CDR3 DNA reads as TGTGCCAGCAGCCCGATTAGACAGTCAGCTGGGGCCAACGTCCTGACTTTC. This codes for CASSPIRQSAGANVLTF.

Here the CDR3 reads CASSLRGGTYEQYF. CDR3 bases: TGCGCCAGCAGCTTGAGGGGAGGGACCTACGAGCAGTACTTC. The chain carries TRBV5-1 and TRBJ2-7; TRBD2 aligns across 7 bases. Unmatched junction bases numbered 3, after V lost 1 base and J lost 2 bases. This CDR3 is built from 14 residues. Germline CDR1 is SGHRS and CDR2 is YFSETQ.

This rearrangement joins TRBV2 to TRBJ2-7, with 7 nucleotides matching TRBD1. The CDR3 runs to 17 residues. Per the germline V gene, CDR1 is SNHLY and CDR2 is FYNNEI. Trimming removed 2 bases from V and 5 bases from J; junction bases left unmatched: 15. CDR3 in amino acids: CASSEIAATGYVDEQYF. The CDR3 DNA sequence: TGTGCCAGCAGTGAAATCGCAGCGACAGGGTACGTCGACGAGCAGTACTTC.

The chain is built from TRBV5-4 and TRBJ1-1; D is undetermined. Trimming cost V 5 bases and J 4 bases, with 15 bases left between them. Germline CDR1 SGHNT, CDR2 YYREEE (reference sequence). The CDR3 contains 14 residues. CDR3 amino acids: CASSDPQLSTEAFF. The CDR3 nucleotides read TGTGCCAGCAGTGACCCACAGTTGAGCACTGAAGCTTTCTTT.

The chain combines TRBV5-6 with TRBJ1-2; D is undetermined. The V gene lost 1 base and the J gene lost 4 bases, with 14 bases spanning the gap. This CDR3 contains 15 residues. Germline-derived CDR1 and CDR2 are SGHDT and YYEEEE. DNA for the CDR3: TGTGCCAGCAGCTTGACGGAGATGGCTCTCTATGGCTACACCTTC. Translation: CASSLTEMALYGYTF.

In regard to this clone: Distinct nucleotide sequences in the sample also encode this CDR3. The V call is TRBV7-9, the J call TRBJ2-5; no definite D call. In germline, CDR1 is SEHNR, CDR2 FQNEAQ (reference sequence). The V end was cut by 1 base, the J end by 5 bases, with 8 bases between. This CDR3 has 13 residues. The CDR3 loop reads CASSLDARETQYF. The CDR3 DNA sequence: TGTGCCAGCAGCTTAGACGCGAGGGAGACCCAGTACTTC.

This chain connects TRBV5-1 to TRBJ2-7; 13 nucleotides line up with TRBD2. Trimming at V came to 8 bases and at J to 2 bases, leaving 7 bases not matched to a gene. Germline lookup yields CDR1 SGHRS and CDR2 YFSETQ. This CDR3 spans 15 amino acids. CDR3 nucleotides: TGCGCCAGTCGTCTACTAGCGGGAGGGACCTACGAGCAGTACTTC. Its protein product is CASRLLAGGTYEQYF.

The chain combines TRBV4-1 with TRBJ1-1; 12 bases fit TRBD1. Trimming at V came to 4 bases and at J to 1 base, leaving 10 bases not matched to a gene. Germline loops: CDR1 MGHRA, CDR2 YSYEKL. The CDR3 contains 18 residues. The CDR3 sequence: CASSRDRGRGEPNTEAFF. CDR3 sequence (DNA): TGCGCCAGCAGCCGGGACAGGGGGCGCGGGGAACCGAACACTGAAGCTTTCTTT.

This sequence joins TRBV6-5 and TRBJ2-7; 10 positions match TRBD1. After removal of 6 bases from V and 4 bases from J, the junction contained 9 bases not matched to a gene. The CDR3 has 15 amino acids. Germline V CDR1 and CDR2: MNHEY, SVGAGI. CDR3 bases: TGTGCCAGCAGCCTGGGACAGGGGATTTCTTACGAGCAGTACTTC. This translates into CASSLGQGISYEQYF.

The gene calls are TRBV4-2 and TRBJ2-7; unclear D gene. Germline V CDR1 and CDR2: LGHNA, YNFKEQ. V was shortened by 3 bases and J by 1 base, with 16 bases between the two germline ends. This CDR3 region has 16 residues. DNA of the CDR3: TGTGCCAGCAGCCAGAGCGACGGCGGTGCATCCTACGAGCAGTACTTC. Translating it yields CASSQSDGGASYEQYF.

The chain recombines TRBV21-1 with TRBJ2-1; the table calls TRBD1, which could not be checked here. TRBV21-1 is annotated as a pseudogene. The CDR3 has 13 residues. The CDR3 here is CASSKGEGVEQFF. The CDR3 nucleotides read TGTGCCAGCAGCAAAGGCGAAGGGGTTGAGCAGTTCTTC.

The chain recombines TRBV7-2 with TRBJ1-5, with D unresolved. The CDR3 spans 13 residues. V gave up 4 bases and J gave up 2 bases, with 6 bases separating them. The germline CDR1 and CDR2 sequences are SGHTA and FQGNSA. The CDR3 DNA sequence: TGTGCCAGCAGCTCGGGTCGCAATCAGCCCCAGCATTTT. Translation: CASSSGRNQPQHF.